The source of this T cell receptor (beta chain) is a study of OX40 agonist ivuxolimab in advanced cancers. Concerning the study at large: Ivuxolimab, which targeted the costimulatory receptor OX40 (CD134), was an agonistic, fully human IgG2 monoclonal antibody. Intravenous ivuxolimab was administered to patients every 2 weeks at six dose levels: 0.01, 0.1, 0.3, 1.5, 3 and 10 mg/kg. Of the approximately 50 dose-escalation patients, hepatocellular carcinoma was present in about 20, melanoma in roughly 15, renal cell carcinoma in 9 and head and neck cancer in 9. In the dose-escalation cohort, 70% to 85% of patients were male, and the mean age was approximately 60 years, with a range of about 23 to 80. Patients were allowed to have had prior anti-PD-1, anti-PD-L1 or anti-CTLA-4 therapy, and 40% of the dose-escalation patients had been treated with checkpoint inhibitors. Partial responses occurred in three dose-escalation patients, of whom one had hepatocellular carcinoma and two had cutaneous melanoma. The point of sequencing TCRbeta in the periphery was to test whether ivuxolimab changed TCR sequence diversity and drove clonal T-cell expansion. The paper describes the monotherapy dose-escalation part (N ≈ 51 patients) of the phase I trial of ivuxolimab. General conclusions and limits of the study: In the 0.1-3.0 mg/kg groups, partial responders had among the lowest normalized peripheral clonal expansion, particularly in CD8+ T cells. Which antigens the clonally expanded peripheral T cells were specific for was not determined. After ivuxolimab, more expanded clones were found on average in CD8+ T cells than in CD4+ T cells. Clonal expansion of both CD4+ and CD8+ blood T cells was observed from baseline to week 6 at doses 0.1 to 3.0 mg/kg. Low levels of normalized T-cell clonal expansion were also seen in some nonresponding patients.

As to this clone: The antigen this receptor binds is unknown. Per-base quality was not reported, and no clone a single base away is much larger than it.

The cysteine opens and the phenylalanine closes a CDR3 of 15 amino acids. Only CDR3 DNA remains: 45 bases, in frame from the first base. In the germline V gene, CDR1 corresponds to ENHRY and CDR2 to SYGVKD. The germline ends are 12 bases apart after V is trimmed by 6 bases and J by 0 bases. The trial excluded patients who had a history of autoimmune disease or who were on systemic immunosuppression. Peripheral blood for TCR sequencing was collected from all dose cohorts at baseline, on cycle 4 day 1, and on cycle 7 day 1. The samples were taken from a phase I, first-in-human, multicenter, open-label dose-escalation trial of ivuxolimab. Adults with locally advanced or metastatic melanoma, renal cell, hepatocellular, or head and neck squamous cell carcinoma were enrolled in the trial. Before TCR sequencing, CD4+ T cells and CD8+ T cells were sorted from peripheral blood as separate populations. Genomic DNA was extracted from sorted cells for sequencing of the TCRbeta CDR3 region. The immunoSEQ Assay was used to sequence the TCRbeta CDR3 regions. TCRdb retrieved this table from immuneACCESS and kept in-frame rearrangements only. Not all clones are present; in checked studies, unresolved V genes account for under half, and no reason is known for the remainder. In all, the sample holds fewer than 45,000 clones, and more than 75% of those were seen once. Of the sample, approximately 16% is held by the ten largest clones.

Sample: CD4+ or CD8+ T cells sorted from blood, taken in a trial of the OX40 agonist ivuxolimab. The clonotype was recovered from an adult with an advanced solid tumor such as melanoma, head and neck, liver or kidney cancer. The rearrangement joined TRBV10-3 to TRBJ2-1; no D segment can be confidently identified. The bases are TGTGCCATCAGAGAAAGTCAATCCTCCTACAATGAGCAGTTCTTC. Its translation reads: CAIRESQSSYNEQFF.